The present TCR beta chain was sequenced within a study of blood T cell repertoires in COVID-19. The CDR3 runs 16 residues. Germline lookup yields CDR1 LGHNA and CDR2 YSLEER. The V end lost 1 base, the J end lost 0 bases, and 10 bases lay between the germline ends. Original methodology: Amplification of reference gene primers provided the estimated nucleated cell counts. Using immunoSEQ multiplex PCR, the repertoire was profiled, and TCRdb retains in-frame clones only, with some absent. V and J calls and clone size are given by that table; D and trimming were obtained from the DNA. The sample has roughly 170,000 clones, approximately 87% seen once. The participants were between about 18 and 90 years old and came from under 25 US areas. Cohorts were determined from participant-reported clinical history. Two negative PCRs, clearance, or symptom resolution were required of recovered Cohort 3 donors.

The chain carries TRBV4-3 and TRBJ1-3; weak D call: TRBD1 (6 bases). This clonotype was obtained from a woman in her 50s who had recovered from COVID-19. The sample was PBMCs or T cells enriched from blood (not recorded which). The CDR3 is CASSQVGGASGNTIYF. The CDR3 DNA is TGCGCCAGCAGCCAAGTAGGGGGTGCCTCTGGAAACACCATATATTTT.